The 28 T cell receptor beta chains below all came from one sample that was sequenced in a study of cytomegalovirus exposure and HLA in healthy donors. A multiplex PCR was run with 60 Vbeta primers and 13 Jbeta primers. The data were produced by immunoSEQ multiplex PCR, yet TCRdb's version contains in-frame clones alone and is incomplete. Among around 190,000 clones listed, over 65% were seen once. Sequencing was performed on PBMCs. Receptors originate from a woman in her 30s in good health and CMV-seronegative.

The gene calls are TRBV7-9 and TRBJ1-2; D is perhaps TRBD1 (6 bases). CDR1 and CDR2 (germline): SEHNR, FQNEAQ (reference sequence). This CDR3 spans 13 amino acids. The germline V and J ends were trimmed by 5 bases and 8 bases, with 15 bases remaining between them. In DNA form, the CDR3 reads TGTGCCAGCAGCCCCGGGGGGGGCCGAGGCTACACCTTC. Encoded protein: CASSPGGGRGYTF.

The chain carries TRBV6-1 and TRBJ1-5; 7 bases map to TRBD1. Germline CDR1 and CDR2: MNHNS and SASEGT. J gave up 10 bases and V 4 bases, and 16 bases lay outside the gene matches. CDR3 length: 16 amino acids. The CDR3 DNA follows: TGTGCCAGCAGTGGGAAGGGAGGACAGGTAGCTATACCCCAGCATTTT. This codes for CASSGKGGQVAIPQHF.

The gene calls are TRBV27 and TRBJ1-1; 7 positions match TRBD1. This CDR3 comprises 15 residues. The J segment lost 2 bases and the V segment lost 6 bases, leaving 9 bases of the junction unmatched. Germline-derived CDR1 and CDR2 are MNHEY and SMNVEV (reference sequence). The CDR3 DNA reads as TGTGCCAGCAGGGCGGGACAGCTGAGTAACACTGAAGCTTTCTTT. Its translation is CASRAGQLSNTEAFF.

This chain links TRBV27 with TRBJ2-2; 9 bases agree with TRBD1. V shed 4 bases and J 12 bases; nucleotides not matched to a gene: 12. Germline CDR1 and CDR2: MNHEY and SMNVEV (reference sequence). The CDR3 contains 15 residues. The CDR3 protein is CASSSPGQGFVKLFF. The CDR3 DNA reads as TGTGCCAGCAGTTCCCCGGGACAGGGTTTTGTAAAGCTGTTTTTT.

The J gene is TRBJ2-3, the V gene TRBV7-8; a weak D match, TRBD1 (6 bases). Germline values: CDR1 SGHVS, CDR2 FQNEAQ. Trimming pared 5 bases from V and 4 bases from J, leaving 16 bases between. The CDR3 runs to 15 residues. The CDR3 DNA sequence: TGTGCCAGCAGCAAGCACAGGGTGAGGGCAGATACGCAGTATTTT. This codes for CASSKHRVRADTQYF.

CDR3 nucleotide sequence: TGTGCCACCAGTGGACTAGCGGGGGCCCACTACGAGCAGTACTTC. Translation gives CATSGLAGAHYEQYF. The chain employs TRBV15 and TRBJ2-7; 13 bases are shared with TRBD2. V shed 6 bases, J shed 3 bases, and the junction held 5 bases outside the gene matches. Germline values: CDR1 LNHNV, CDR2 YYDKDF (reference sequence). This CDR3 contains 15 residues. The full variable domain, its missing parts supplied by reference TRBV15 and TRBJ2-7, is DAMVIQNPRYQVTQFGKPVTLSCSQTLNHNVMYWYQQKSSQAPKLLFHYYDKDFNNEADTPDNFQSRRPNTSFCFLDIRSPGLGDTAMYLCATSGLAGAHYEQYFGPGTRLTVT.

This CDR3 reads CASGRHPYYGYTF. CDR3 nucleotides: TGTGCCAGCGGGAGACATCCCTACTATGGCTACACCTTC. The chain uses TRBV27 and TRBJ1-2; D is unresolved. CDR1 is MNHEY and CDR2 is SMNVEV in the germline V gene (reference sequence). The CDR3 is 13 amino acids. V was shortened by 8 bases and J by 3 bases, with 13 bases between the two germline ends.

The rearrangement joins TRBV5-6 to TRBJ1-6; no reliable D call. Trimming removed 0 bases from V and 11 bases from J, with 6 bases in between. Germline assignment: CDR1 SGHDT and CDR2 YYEEEE. This CDR3 spans 12 amino acids. CDR3 in DNA: TGTGCCAGCAGCTTGGACAGAGCACCCCTCCACTTT. As protein: CASSLDRAPLHF.

The gene calls are TRBV5-1 and TRBJ2-2; possible D gene TRBD2, 6 bases. V lost 1 base and J 4 bases, leaving 14 bases between the germline ends. This CDR3 is built from 16 residues. Germline CDR1 and CDR2: SGHRS and YFSETQ. The CDR3 DNA is TGCGCCAGCAGCTTGACGGCAGGGACTTCCACCGGGGAGCTGTTTTTT. It specifies CASSLTAGTSTGELFF.

The chain couples TRBV7-6 to TRBJ1-4, with D uncertain. Germline-derived CDR1 and CDR2 are SGHVS and FNYEAQ. The CDR3 is 19 amino acids. V was cut by 1 base and J by 6 bases, with 24 bases left in between. CDR3 bases: TGTGCCAGCAGCTTAGGTGTGGGCGCCGACGCCGGTGTGGATGAAAAACTGTTTTTT. Its protein product is CASSLGVGADAGVDEKLFF.

The chain recombines TRBV2 with TRBJ2-5; 9 nucleotides align to TRBD1. The V gene's germline CDR1 is SNHLY and CDR2 FYNNEI. Trimming removed 6 bases from V and 4 bases from J; junction bases left unmatched: 6. This CDR3 spans 14 amino acids. Here the CDR3 reads CASSDDRGRETQYF. The CDR3 bases are TGTGCCAGCAGCGACGACAGGGGGAGAGAGACCCAGTACTTC.

The chain links TRBV27 to TRBJ1-2, with a weak D call TRBD1 (5 bases). This CDR3 contains 13 residues. V lost 2 bases, J lost 8 bases, and 12 bases lay in between. Looked up from germline, CDR1 is MNHEY and CDR2 is SMNVEV (reference sequence). In nucleotides, the CDR3 is TGTGCCAGCAGTTTACAGGGAAGGGGAGGCTACACCTTC. Translation gives CASSLQGRGGYTF.

This chain connects TRBV19 to TRBJ1-2; D remains ambiguous. This CDR3 spans 13 amino acids. With 5 bases removed from V and 0 bases from J, the gap between germline ends came to 7 bases. The germline gives CDR1 LNHDA, CDR2 SQIVND (reference sequence). The CDR3 nucleotides read TGTGCCAGTAGTCCCGCGGCTAACTATGGCTACACCTTC. Its translation: CASSPAANYGYTF.

V and J are TRBV11-3 and TRBJ2-2; D gene ambiguous. CDR1 and CDR2 (germline): SGHNT, YENEEA. There are 13 residues in the CDR3. V lost 2 bases and J 5 bases, leaving 6 bases between the germline ends. The CDR3 DNA reads TGTGCCAGCAGCTTACGGTTAACCGGGGAGCTGTTTTTT. This translates into CASSLRLTGELFF. The entire variable domain, with the rest obtained from reference TRBV11-3 and TRBJ2-2, is as follows: EAGVVQSPRYKIIEKKQPVAFWCNPISGHNTLYWYLQNLGQGPELLIRYENEEAVDDSQLPKDRFSAERLKGVDSTLKIQPAELGDSAVYLCASSLRLTGELFFGEGSRLTVL.

The chain uses TRBV5-1 and TRBJ2-1; a weak D match, TRBD1 (6 bases). With 3 bases removed from V and 4 bases from J, the gap between germline ends came to 14 bases. Germline V gene sequence: CDR1 SGHRS, CDR2 YFSETQ. This CDR3 region has 15 residues. CDR3 sequence: CASSWGPGQYNEQFF. The CDR3 region has the DNA TGCGCCAGCAGCTGGGGGCCAGGGCAGTACAATGAGCAGTTCTTC. Full variable domain (outside the CDR3, taken from reference TRBV5-1 and TRBJ2-1): KAGVTQTPRYLIKTRGQQVTLSCSPISGHRSVSWYQQTPGQGLQFLFEYFSETQRNKGNFPGRFSGRQFSNSRSEMNVSTLELGDSALYLCASSWGPGQYNEQFFGPGTRLTVL.

The chain is built from TRBV11-1 and TRBJ1-1; D uncertain. From germline, CDR1 is SGHAT and CDR2 FQDESV (reference sequence). Trimming took off 0 bases at V and 1 base at J, with 9 bases between the two ends. The CDR3 totals 15 residues. CDR3 protein: CASSLAYNWNTEAFF. The DNA for the CDR3 is TGTGCCAGCAGCTTAGCGTACAATTGGAACACTGAAGCTTTCTTT.

J is TRBJ2-5 and V is TRBV7-2, with D maybe TRBD1 (5 bases). Germline CDR1 is SGHTA and CDR2 is FQGNSA. Trimming pared 8 bases from V and 7 bases from J, leaving 11 bases between. This CDR3 spans 11 amino acids. For the CDR3, the DNA is TGTGCCAGCTCAAGGGGAAGGACCCAGTACTTC. The encoded protein is CASSRGRTQYF.

A few counts support this clone. The chain recombines TRBV2 with TRBJ2-3; 12 bases map to TRBD2. The CDR3 has 16 amino acids. V lost 4 bases to trimming and J lost 0 bases; unmatched junction nucleotides: 2. Germline CDR1 is SNHLY and CDR2 is FYNNEI. The CDR3 spells CASSGGLAGSTDTQYF. The CDR3 coding sequence is TGTGCCAGCAGTGGCGGACTAGCGGGGAGCACAGATACGCAGTATTTT. The whole variable domain, remainder taken from reference TRBV2 and TRBJ2-3, is EPEVTQTPSHQVTQMGQEVILRCVPISNHLYFYWYRQILGQKVEFLVSFYNNEISEKSEIFDDQFSVERPDGSNFTLKIRSTKLEDSAMYFCASSGGLAGSTDTQYFGPGTRLTVL.

Only one count was recorded for this clone. The CDR3 reads CASSLSPGLDGGYTF. The CDR3 DNA sequence: TGTGCCAGCAGTTTATCCCCGGGTCTCGACGGTGGCTACACCTTC. The chain uses TRBV27 and TRBJ1-2; no definite D call. This CDR3 region has 15 residues. With 0 bases removed from V and 7 bases from J, the gap between germline ends came to 15 bases. Germline CDR1 is MNHEY and CDR2 is SMNVEV (reference sequence).

This chain joins TRBV18 and TRBJ1-1; no clear D. The V and J ends lost 5 bases and 0 bases respectively, with 10 bases between them. Germline assignment: CDR1 KGHSH and CDR2 LQKENI. The CDR3 length is 14 residues. The CDR3 here is CASSARAMNTEAFF. In DNA form, the CDR3 reads TGTGCCAGCTCAGCGAGGGCCATGAACACTGAAGCTTTCTTT. Looking up the rest from reference TRBV18 and TRBJ1-1 gives the full variable domain: NAGVMQNPRHLVRRRGQEARLRCSPMKGHSHVYWYRQLPEEGLKFMVYLQKENIIDESGMPKERFSAEFPKEGPSILRIQQVVRGDSAAYFCASSARAMNTEAFFGQGTRLTVV.

A few counts support this clone. The chain couples TRBV6-1 to TRBJ2-3; 7 bases are a match to TRBD1. With V trimmed by 6 bases and J by 4 bases, 4 bases remained unmatched. Looked up from germline, CDR1 is MNHNS and CDR2 is SASEGT. The CDR3 loop spans 13 amino acids. CDR3 residues: CASRVTGADTQYF. The CDR3 DNA reads TGTGCCAGCAGGGTCACAGGGGCAGATACGCAGTATTTT.

V gene TRBV30 combines with J gene TRBJ1-1; 7 nucleotides match TRBD1. The germline CDR1 and CDR2 sequences are GTSNPN and SVGIG (reference sequence). The length of the CDR3 is 14 residues. Germline trimming cut 0 bases from V and 1 base from J; bases unmatched to any gene: 2. CDR3 region: CAWSVNRGNTEAFF. The CDR3 coding sequence is TGTGCCTGGAGTGTAAACAGGGGGAACACTGAAGCTTTCTTT.

CDR3: CASSLAGLAGGGETQYF. CDR3 nucleotides: TGTGCCAGCAGTCTAGCCGGACTAGCGGGAGGGGGGGAGACCCAGTACTTC. The chain is built from TRBV28 and TRBJ2-5, with 15 bases that match TRBD2. Germline CDR1 MDHEN, CDR2 SYDVKM. This CDR3 comprises 17 residues. J lost 5 bases, V lost 5 bases, and 9 bases had no gene match.

The CDR3 spells CASSSAGADTQYF. The CDR3 nucleotides read TGCGCCAGCAGCTCCGCCGGTGCAGATACGCAGTATTTT. This chain links TRBV5-1 with TRBJ2-3, with unresolved D. Germline values: CDR1 SGHRS, CDR2 YFSETQ. Trimming left V 3 bases short and J 4 bases short, with 9 bases between. This CDR3 is built from 13 residues.

This clone was detected once. The chain has TRBV15 and TRBJ2-5; TRBD2 might be the D (5 bases). The J call may be faulty, since TRBJ2-7 better matches the DNA end. The CDR3 sequence is 14 residues long. CDR1 LNHNV and CDR2 YYDKDF come from the germline V gene (reference sequence). CDR3 loop: CATSPGILNYEQYF. Here the CDR3 DNA reads TGTGCCACCAGCCCGGGGATTCTCAACTACGAGCAGTACTTC.

The chain has TRBV4-1 and TRBJ1-2; D possibly corresponds to TRBD1 (5 bases). V gave up 2 bases and J gave up 7 bases, with 14 bases separating them. Per germline, CDR1 MGHRA and CDR2 YSYEKL. This CDR3 has 14 residues. CDR3 bases: TGCGCCAGCAGCCAAATTCGGGGGTTAAGTGGCTACACCTTC. It specifies CASSQIRGLSGYTF.

The chain has TRBV10-3 and TRBJ2-1; 10 nucleotides match TRBD2. Germline V gives CDR1 ENHRY, CDR2 SYGVKD. Trimming cost V 7 bases and J 6 bases; bases outside gene matches: 9. This CDR3 is 15 amino acids long. CDR3 region: CAINLQRGGLNEQFF. As DNA, the CDR3 is TGTGCCATCAACCTTCAGCGGGGGGGCCTCAATGAGCAGTTCTTC.

This chain links TRBV5-1 with TRBJ2-3; 14 nucleotides agree with TRBD2. The germline V gene encodes CDR1 SGHRS and CDR2 YFSETQ. Trimming took 5 bases from V and 1 from J; bases not matched to a gene: 9. This CDR3 comprises 18 residues. The CDR3 reads CASRPGTSGRSGTDTQYF. As DNA, the CDR3 is TGCGCCAGCAGGCCCGGGACTAGCGGGAGATCTGGCACAGATACGCAGTATTTT.